One and the same sample provided the 3 T cell receptor beta chains below, sequenced in a study of shared clonotypes between healthy human individuals. The data were produced by immunoSEQ multiplex PCR, yet TCRdb's version contains in-frame clones alone and is incomplete. The data show about 2.5 million clones, with 85% to 95% seen just once and 0.37% held by the top ten. Material for sequencing was naive CD4+ T cells from PBMCs. Stated subset: CD45RA+ positively selected. These receptors were collected from a man aged 18 to 29 in good health. Some clones in this sample may be carry-over from other donors' samples.

The chain has TRBV6-5 and TRBJ2-5; 7 bases map to TRBD2. Germline trimming cut 2 bases from V and 3 bases from J; bases unmatched to any gene: 6. The CDR3 runs 15 residues. Germline V gene data show CDR1 as MNHEY and CDR2 as SVGAGI. The CDR3 DNA reads TGTGCCAGCAGTTACGCAGCGGGGATTAAAGAGACCCAGTACTTC. It encodes CASSYAAGIKETQYF.

The chain recombines TRBV28 with TRBJ1-1, with 8 bases matching TRBD1. The J segment lost 6 bases and the V segment lost 3 bases, leaving 3 bases of the junction unmatched. This CDR3 has 13 residues. CDR1 MDHEN and CDR2 SYDVKM come from the germline V gene. In DNA form, the CDR3 reads TGTGCCAGCAGTTTTTCAGGGGGCCCTGAAGCTTTCTTT. Protein sequence: CASSFSGGPEAFF.

V and J are TRBV18 and TRBJ1-2; no definite D call. This CDR3 spans 15 amino acids. Per germline, CDR1 KGHSH and CDR2 LQKENI. Trimming left V 3 bases short and J 5 bases short, with 16 bases between. The CDR3 loop reads CASSPTERAGYGYTF. The CDR3 DNA reads TGTGCCAGCTCACCCACGGAACGGGCGGGATATGGCTACACCTTC. The full variable domain, in which reference TRBV18 and TRBJ1-2 provide the parts outside the CDR3, is NAGVMQNPRHLVRRRGQEARLRCSPMKGHSHVYWYRQLPEEGLKFMVYLQKENIIDESGMPKERFSAEFPKEGPSILRIQQVVRGDSAAYFCASSPTERAGYGYTFGSGTRLTVV.